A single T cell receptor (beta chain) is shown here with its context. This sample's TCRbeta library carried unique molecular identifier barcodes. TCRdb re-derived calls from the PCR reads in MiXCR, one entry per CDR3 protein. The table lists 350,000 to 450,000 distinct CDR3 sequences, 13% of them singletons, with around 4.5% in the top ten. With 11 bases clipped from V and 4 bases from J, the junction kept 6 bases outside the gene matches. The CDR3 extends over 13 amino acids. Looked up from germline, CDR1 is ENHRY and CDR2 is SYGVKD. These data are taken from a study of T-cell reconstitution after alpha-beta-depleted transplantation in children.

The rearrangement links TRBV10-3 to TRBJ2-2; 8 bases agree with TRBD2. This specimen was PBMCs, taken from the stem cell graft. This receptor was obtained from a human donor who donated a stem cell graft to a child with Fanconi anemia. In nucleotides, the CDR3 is TGTGCCGTCGGGGGGGCCGGCACCGGGGAGCTGTTTTTT. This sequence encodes CAVGGAGTGELFF.